This TCR beta chain stems from a study of T cell responses to AZD1222 COVID-19 vaccine. Trimming took off 6 bases at V and 7 bases at J, with 27 bases between the two ends. Germline lookup yields CDR1 SGHAT and CDR2 FQNNGV. The CDR3 sequence is 18 residues long. The protocol was immunoSEQ multiplex PCR, while the TCRdb copy is restricted to in-frame clones and leaves out a portion. There are approximately 150,000 clones in the sample; more than 85% occur only once, and about 1.9% lies in the top ten. Regarding this clone: Its antigen remains unknown.

Notes on the study in general: At baseline, just a handful of AZD1222 recipients tested seropositive. Receipt of two AZD1222 doses was followed by a rise in Spike-specific TCR breadth and depth. Repertoires were sampled only after the peak T cell response.

The sequencing used peripheral blood, collected 28 days after the second AZD1222 dose. The rearrangement joins TRBV11-2 to TRBJ2-2; D gene uncertain. This receptor was obtained from an adult who received the AZD1222 COVID-19 vaccine. The CDR3 nucleotides are TGTGCCAGCAGTTATTGGGGTGGAAAAGGGTTTATTCACGGGGAGCTGTTTTTT. As protein: CASSYWGGKGFIHGELFF.